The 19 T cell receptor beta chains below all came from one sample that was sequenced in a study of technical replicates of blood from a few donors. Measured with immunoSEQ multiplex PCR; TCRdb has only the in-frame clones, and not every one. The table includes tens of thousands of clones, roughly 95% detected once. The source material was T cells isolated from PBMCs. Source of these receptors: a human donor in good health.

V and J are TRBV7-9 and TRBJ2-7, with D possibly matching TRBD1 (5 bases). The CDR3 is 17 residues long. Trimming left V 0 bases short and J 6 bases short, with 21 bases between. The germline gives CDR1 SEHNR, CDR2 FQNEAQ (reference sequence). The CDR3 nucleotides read TGTGCCAGCAGCTTAGCGCTCGCATCTTTTAGGGGTCTCGAGCAGTACTTC. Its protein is CASSLALASFRGLEQYF.

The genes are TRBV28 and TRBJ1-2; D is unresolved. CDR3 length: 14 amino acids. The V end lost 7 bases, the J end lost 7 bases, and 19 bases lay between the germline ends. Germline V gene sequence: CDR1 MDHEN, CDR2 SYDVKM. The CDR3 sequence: CASITYLPGVGYTF. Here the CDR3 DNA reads TGTGCCAGCATTACCTACCTACCGGGAGTTGGCTACACCTTC.

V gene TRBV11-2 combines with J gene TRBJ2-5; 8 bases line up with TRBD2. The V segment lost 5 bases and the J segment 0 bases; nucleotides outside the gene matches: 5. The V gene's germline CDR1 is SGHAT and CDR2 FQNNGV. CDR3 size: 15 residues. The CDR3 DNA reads TGTGCCAGCAGCCCCGCGGGGGGAAACCAAGAGACCCAGTACTTC. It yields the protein CASSPAGGNQETQYF.

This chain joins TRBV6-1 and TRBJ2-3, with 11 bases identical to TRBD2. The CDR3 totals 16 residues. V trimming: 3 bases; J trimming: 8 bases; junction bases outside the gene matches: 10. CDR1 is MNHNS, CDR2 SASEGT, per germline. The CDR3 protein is CASSEGLAVYKGTQYF. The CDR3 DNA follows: TGTGCCAGCAGTGAGGGACTAGCGGTCTATAAGGGTACGCAGTATTTT.

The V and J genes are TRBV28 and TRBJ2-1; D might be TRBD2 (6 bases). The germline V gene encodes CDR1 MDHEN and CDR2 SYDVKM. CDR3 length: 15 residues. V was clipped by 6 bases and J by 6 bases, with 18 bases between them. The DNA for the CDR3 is TGTGCCAGCAGCCTTCTGACTAGGGGTCGCAATGAGCAGTTCTTC. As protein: CASSLLTRGRNEQFF.

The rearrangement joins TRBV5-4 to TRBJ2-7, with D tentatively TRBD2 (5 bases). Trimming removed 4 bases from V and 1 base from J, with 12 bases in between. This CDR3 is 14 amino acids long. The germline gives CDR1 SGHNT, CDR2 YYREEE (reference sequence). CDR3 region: CASSINIASYEQYF. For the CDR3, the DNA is TGTGCCAGCAGCATTAATATAGCGTCCTACGAGCAGTACTTC.

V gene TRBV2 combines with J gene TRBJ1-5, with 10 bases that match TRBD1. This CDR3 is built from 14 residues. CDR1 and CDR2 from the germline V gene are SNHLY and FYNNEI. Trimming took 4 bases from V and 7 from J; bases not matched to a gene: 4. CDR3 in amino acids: CASSGTGGEQPQHF. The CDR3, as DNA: TGTGCCAGCAGTGGGACAGGGGGTGAACAGCCCCAGCATTTT.

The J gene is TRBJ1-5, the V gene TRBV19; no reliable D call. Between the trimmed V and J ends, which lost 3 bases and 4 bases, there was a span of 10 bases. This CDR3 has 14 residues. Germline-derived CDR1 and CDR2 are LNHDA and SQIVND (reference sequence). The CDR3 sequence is CASSIGGANQPQHF. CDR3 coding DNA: TGTGCCAGTAGTATCGGCGGTGCAAATCAGCCCCAGCATTTT.

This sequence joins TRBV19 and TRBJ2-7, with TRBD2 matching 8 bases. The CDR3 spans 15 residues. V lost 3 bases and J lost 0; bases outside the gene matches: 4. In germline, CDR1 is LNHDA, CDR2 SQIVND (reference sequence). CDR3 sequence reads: CASSMFGTSSYEQYF. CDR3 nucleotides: TGTGCCAGTAGTATGTTTGGGACTAGCTCCTACGAGCAGTACTTC.

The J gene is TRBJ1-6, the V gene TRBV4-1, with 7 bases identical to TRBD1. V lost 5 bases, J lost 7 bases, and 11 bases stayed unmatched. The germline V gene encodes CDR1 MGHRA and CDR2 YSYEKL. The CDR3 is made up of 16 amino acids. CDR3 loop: CASSDFRGTENSPLHF. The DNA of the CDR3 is TGCGCCAGCAGCGACTTCCGCGGGACAGAGAATTCACCCCTCCACTTT.

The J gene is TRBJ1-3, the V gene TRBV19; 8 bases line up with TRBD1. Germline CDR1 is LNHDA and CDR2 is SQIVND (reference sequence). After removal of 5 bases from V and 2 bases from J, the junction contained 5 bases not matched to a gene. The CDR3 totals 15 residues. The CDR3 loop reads CASSPDRVTGNTIYF. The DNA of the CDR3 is TGTGCCAGTAGTCCGGACAGGGTGACTGGAAACACCATATATTTT.

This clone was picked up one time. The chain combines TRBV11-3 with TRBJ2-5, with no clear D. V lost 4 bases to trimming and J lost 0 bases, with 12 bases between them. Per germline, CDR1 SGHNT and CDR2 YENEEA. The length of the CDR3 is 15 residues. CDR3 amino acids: CASSYTVLYQETQYF. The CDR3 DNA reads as TGTGCCAGCAGCTATACAGTTTTGTACCAAGAGACCCAGTACTTC.

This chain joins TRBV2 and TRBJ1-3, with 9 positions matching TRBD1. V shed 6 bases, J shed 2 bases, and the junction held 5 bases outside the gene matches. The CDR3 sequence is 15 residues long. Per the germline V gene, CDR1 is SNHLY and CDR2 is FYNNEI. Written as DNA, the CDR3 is TGTGCCAGCAGAGAGGGACAGGGCCCTGGAAACACCATATATTTT. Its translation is CASREGQGPGNTIYF.

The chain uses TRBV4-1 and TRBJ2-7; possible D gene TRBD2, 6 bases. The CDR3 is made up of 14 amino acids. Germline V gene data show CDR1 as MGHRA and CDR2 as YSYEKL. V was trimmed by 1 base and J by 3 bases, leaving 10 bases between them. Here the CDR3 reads CASSQGGGGYEQYF. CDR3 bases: TGCGCCAGCAGCCAAGGGGGAGGTGGCTACGAGCAGTACTTC.

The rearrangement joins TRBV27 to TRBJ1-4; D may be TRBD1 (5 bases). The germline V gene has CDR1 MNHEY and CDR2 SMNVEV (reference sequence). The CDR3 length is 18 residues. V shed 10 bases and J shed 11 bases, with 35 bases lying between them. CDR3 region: CANLVRGCPRPPLWKLFF. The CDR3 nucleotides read TGTGCCAACCTCGTGCGGGGCTGCCCTCGACCCCCCCTTTGGAAACTGTTTTTT.

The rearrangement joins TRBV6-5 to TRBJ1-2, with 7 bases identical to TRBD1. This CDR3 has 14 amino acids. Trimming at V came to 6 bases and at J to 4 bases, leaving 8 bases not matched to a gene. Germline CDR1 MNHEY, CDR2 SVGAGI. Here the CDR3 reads CASRGPQGGYGYTF. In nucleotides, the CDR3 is TGTGCCAGCAGAGGACCCCAGGGGGGCTATGGCTACACCTTC.

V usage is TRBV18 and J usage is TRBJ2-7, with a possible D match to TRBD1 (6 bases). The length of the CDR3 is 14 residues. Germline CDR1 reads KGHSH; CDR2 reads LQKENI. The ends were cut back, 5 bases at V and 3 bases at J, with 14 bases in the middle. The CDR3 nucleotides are TGTGCCAGCTCAGCTGCAGGGGAAAACTACGAGCAGTACTTC. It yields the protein CASSAAGENYEQYF.

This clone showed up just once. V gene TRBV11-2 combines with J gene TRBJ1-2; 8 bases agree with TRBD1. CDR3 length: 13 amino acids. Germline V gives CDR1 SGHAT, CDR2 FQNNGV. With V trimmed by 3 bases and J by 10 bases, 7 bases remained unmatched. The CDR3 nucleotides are TGTGCCAGCAGCTTCCGACAGGGGAGGAACTACACCTTC. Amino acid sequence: CASSFRQGRNYTF.

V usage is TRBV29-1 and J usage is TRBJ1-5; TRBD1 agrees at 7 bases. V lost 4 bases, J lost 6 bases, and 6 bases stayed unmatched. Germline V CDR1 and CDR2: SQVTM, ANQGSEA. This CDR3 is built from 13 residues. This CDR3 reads CSVGQGEGQPQHF. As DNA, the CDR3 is TGCAGCGTTGGACAGGGCGAGGGTCAGCCCCAGCATTTT.